This T cell receptor beta chain was captured by sequencing in a study of cytomegalovirus exposure and HLA in healthy donors. PCR was performed using 60 Vbeta and 13 Jbeta primers. Using immunoSEQ multiplex PCR, the repertoire was profiled, and TCRdb retains in-frame clones only, with some absent. Here the sample spans under 250,000 clones, around 82% being singletons. Findings and limits, study-wide: Most likely, a cluster of highly shared sequence variants arose as a sequencing artifact. More clonal expansion characterized HLA-associated TCR beta chains than equally common others in a later analysis. Reportedly, HLA-A and HLA-B alleles of most subjects were accurately predicted from TCR beta. Earlier analysis looked at TCR beta V segments, and most were productive about 87% or about 30% of the time.

In regard to this clone: What it binds is unknown.

The CDR3 is 14 amino acids. Germline V CDR1 and CDR2: GTSNPN, SVGIG (reference sequence). J was trimmed by 6 bases and V by 2 bases; bases with no gene match: 7. Sequencing was carried out using PBMCs. The clonotype comes from a woman in her thirties in good health and CMV-seronegative. The chain carries TRBV30 and TRBJ2-1, with 7 bases matching TRBD2. The CDR3 sequence is CAWSWRGRLNEQFF. For the CDR3, the DNA is TGTGCCTGGAGTTGGCGGGGGAGGCTCAATGAGCAGTTCTTC.